What follows describes a single T cell receptor (beta chain). What it binds is not known. A CD45RO/CCR7/CD25/CD127/CD95/CD27 panel sorted naive, central memory, regulatory and stem cell-like memory CD4+ cells. Since all of the isolated RNA was reverse transcribed, expressed TCRB transcripts were what got sequenced. Generated by immunoSEQ multiplex PCR, the TCRdb table keeps only in-frame clones and is missing some. The data hold about 250,000 clones, with approximately 10% observed a single time. The entry originates in a study of beta chain features in type 1 diabetes. Across the study: All samples yielded around 99 million examined sorted cells.

J gave up 0 bases and V 0 bases, and 4 bases lay outside the gene matches. Germline V CDR1 and CDR2: SGDLS, YYNGEE. This CDR3 contains 16 residues. The study's findings and limits: Shortening that was moderate but significant affected the TCRB CDR3s of Type 1 diabetes patients in all four CD4+ subsets.

This clonotype was obtained from a man in his thirties or forties with type 1 diabetes. This rearrangement joins TRBV9 to TRBJ2-5; 8 bases are shared with TRBD2. The sequencing input was naive CD4+ T cells from blood. Written as DNA, the CDR3 is TGTGCCAGCAGCGTAGGGAGCGGGGGCTACCAAGAGACCCAGTACTTC. It yields the protein CASSVGSGGYQETQYF.